This TCR beta chain is from a study of cytomegalovirus exposure and HLA in healthy donors. Study results and limitations: As confirmed in vitro, a few CMV-associated chains were specific for CMV antigens. A later analysis found common viral pathogens apparently linked to several of the most significant clusters. The likely origin of a cluster of highly shared sequence variants was a sequencing artifact.

The PCR contained 60 Vbeta and 13 Jbeta primers. Sequenced by immunoSEQ multiplex PCR; TCRdb stores in-frame clones only, minus some. The table includes 200,000 to 250,000 clones, approximately 80% detected once. The V end was cut by 1 base, the J end by 4 bases, with 8 bases between. The CDR3 sequence is 14 residues long. Germline CDR1 reads SEHNR; CDR2 reads FQNEAQ (reference sequence). As for the donors, each was a healthy bone marrow donor. In regard to this clone: Its antigen is unidentified.

The sequencing input was PBMCs. The genes are TRBV7-9 and TRBJ2-1; possibly TRBD1 for D (5 bases). The clonotype was recovered from a boy aged 2 to 10 in good health and CMV-seronegative. CDR3 loop: CASSLGTLYNEQFF. DNA for the CDR3: TGTGCCAGCAGCTTAGGGACACTTTACAATGAGCAGTTCTTC.